These 13 T cell receptor beta chains originate from one sample sequenced in a study of blood T cell repertoires in COVID-19. The data were produced by immunoSEQ multiplex PCR, yet TCRdb's version contains in-frame clones alone and is incomplete. Of more than 75,000 clones in the sample, approximately 80% were seen once. The sample taken for sequencing was peripheral blood. Every receptor here comes from a man aged 60 to 75 with acute or convalescent COVID-19.

The rearrangement links TRBV2 to TRBJ1-1; D unresolved. CDR3 length equals 14 residues. The V end was cut by 4 bases, the J end by 0 bases, with 9 bases between. Germline V gives CDR1 SNHLY, CDR2 FYNNEI. CDR3 DNA: TGTGCCAGCAGTGTAGAACAGCTGAACACTGAAGCTTTCTTT. Translated, it gives CASSVEQLNTEAFF.

The chain couples TRBV2 to TRBJ2-5, with D uncertain. Germline V CDR1 and CDR2: SNHLY, FYNNEI. The CDR3 spans 12 residues. With 5 bases removed from V and 5 bases from J, the gap between germline ends came to 9 bases. CDR3 loop: CASSSGTETQYF. In DNA, the CDR3 is TGTGCCAGCAGTTCGGGTACCGAGACCCAGTACTTC.

The rearrangement uses TRBV5-1 and TRBJ1-1; 8 bases are shared with TRBD1. CDR3 length equals 20 residues. The V segment lost 0 bases and the J segment 0 bases; nucleotides outside the gene matches: 16. CDR1 SGHRS and CDR2 YFSETQ come from the germline V gene. CDR3 nucleotides: TGCGCCAGCAGCTTGGAAGGGGACAGGTGGACAAGTGGTGTGAACACTGAAGCTTTCTTT. This translates into CASSLEGDRWTSGVNTEAFF.

V and J are TRBV11-1 and TRBJ2-4; D is perhaps TRBD1 (6 bases). CDR3 length equals 14 residues. Looked up from germline, CDR1 is SGHAT and CDR2 is FQDESV (reference sequence). Between the trimmed V and J ends, which lost 5 bases and 5 bases, there was a span of 13 bases. The CDR3: CASSNTWGQNIQYF. CDR3 DNA: TGTGCCAGCAGCAACACTTGGGGGCAAAACATTCAGTACTTC.

This clone appeared once. The gene calls are TRBV18 and TRBJ1-5; possible D gene TRBD1, 5 bases. There are 14 residues in the CDR3. Trimming pared 3 bases from V and 4 bases from J, leaving 10 bases between. CDR1 and CDR2 from the germline V gene are KGHSH and LQKENI. CDR3 bases: TGTGCCAGCTCACCTAGGGGTCAAAATCAGCCCCAGCATTTT. Its protein product is CASSPRGQNQPQHF.

The rearrangement links TRBV9 to TRBJ1-3; maybe TRBD1 (6 bases). Germline V gene data show CDR1 as SGDLS and CDR2 as YYNGEE. V lost 3 bases and J 4 bases, leaving 14 bases between the germline ends. CDR3 length equals 15 residues. The CDR3 nucleotides are TGTGCCAGCAGCGCCTATACGGGACAAGGAAACACCATATATTTT. Amino acids: CASSAYTGQGNTIYF.

V usage is TRBV3-1 (or the pseudogene TRBV3-2) and J usage is TRBJ1-2; 9 nucleotides line up with TRBD1. The CDR3 extends over 15 amino acids. The V gene end was trimmed by 3 bases and the J gene end by 5 bases; junction bases not matched to a gene: 7. Per germline, CDR1 LGHDT and CDR2 YNNKEL (reference sequence). In DNA form, the CDR3 reads TGTGCCAGCAGCCAGCGGACAGGGGCGAGATATGGCTACACCTTC. Translating gives CASSQRTGARYGYTF.

This clone is a singleton in its sample. The CDR3 here is CASSPRDGANVLTF. In nucleotides, the CDR3 is TGTGCCAGCAGCCCGAGGGATGGGGCCAACGTCCTGACTTTC. The gene calls are TRBV4-2 and TRBJ2-6, with TRBD2 as a possible D gene (5 bases). The V gene lost 4 bases and the J gene lost 3 bases, with 7 bases spanning the gap. Germline V gives CDR1 LGHNA, CDR2 YNFKEQ. The CDR3 is 14 amino acids.

This clone was counted ten times or more. The J gene is TRBJ1-1, the V gene TRBV5-1; D is unresolved. V gave up 0 bases and J gave up 2 bases, with 11 bases separating them. The CDR3 sequence is 15 residues long. Germline values: CDR1 SGHRS, CDR2 YFSETQ. CDR3 sequence reads: CASSLELGVNTEAFF. CDR3 bases: TGCGCCAGCAGCTTGGAGTTGGGCGTTAACACTGAAGCTTTCTTT.

V usage is TRBV2 and J usage is TRBJ1-6, with TRBD1 identical over 10 bases. Trimming at V came to 3 bases and at J to 7 bases, leaving 3 bases not matched to a gene. This CDR3 spans 15 amino acids. Germline V CDR1 and CDR2: SNHLY, FYNNEI. The CDR3 coding sequence is TGTGCCAGCAGTGACAGGGACAGGGGCAATTCACCCCTCCACTTT. The encoded protein is CASSDRDRGNSPLHF.

This chain joins TRBV10-1 and TRBJ2-2; 8 bases fit TRBD2. CDR3 length: 15 amino acids. Unmatched junction bases numbered 11, after V lost 8 bases and J lost 6 bases. CDR1 and CDR2 from the germline V gene are WNHNN and SYGVQD (reference sequence). The CDR3 DNA is TGCGCCAGCGGCTTAAAGACTAGCGCCCCCGGGGAGCTGTTTTTT. Its protein is CASGLKTSAPGELFF.

The chain combines TRBV18 with TRBJ1-4, with 10 positions matching TRBD1. The CDR3 totals 15 residues. Looked up from germline, CDR1 is KGHSH and CDR2 is LQKENI. The ends lost 5 bases at V and 8 bases at J; junction bases unmatched: 8. The CDR3 loop reads CASSSTGTGVEKLFF. CDR3 bases: TGTGCCAGCTCATCAACCGGGACAGGGGTAGAAAAACTGTTTTTT.

The gene calls are TRBV19 and TRBJ2-3, with a possible D match to TRBD2 (7 bases). CDR1 is LNHDA and CDR2 is SQIVND in the germline V gene (reference sequence). The CDR3 extends over 17 amino acids. V was trimmed by 9 bases and J by 0 bases, leaving 22 bases between them. The CDR3 reads CASEGRGGSSSTDTQYF. Here the CDR3 DNA reads TGTGCCAGCGAAGGCCGCGGGGGCTCCTCTAGCACAGATACGCAGTATTTT.